These 4 T cell receptor beta chains share one sample of origin, sequenced in a study of blood T cell repertoires in COVID-19. Profiled with immunoSEQ multiplex PCR; TCRdb holds only in-frame clones, not every one. The sample comprises about 110,000 clones, around 81% of which are singletons, and 4% to 4.5% rests with the top ten. The specimen sequenced was peripheral blood. These receptors were obtained from a woman in her sixties or seventies with acute or convalescent COVID-19.

V gene TRBV7-9 combines with J gene TRBJ2-3; 10 nucleotides line up with TRBD2. Trimming removed 4 bases from V and 2 bases from J; junction bases left unmatched: 6. The CDR3 is made up of 16 amino acids. CDR1 is SEHNR and CDR2 is FQNEAQ in the germline V gene (reference sequence). The CDR3 nucleotides read TGTGCCAGCAGCTCGCCTAGCGGGGGAGTCACAGATACGCAGTATTTT. Its protein is CASSSPSGGVTDTQYF.

V and J are TRBV27 and TRBJ2-1, with D perhaps TRBD2 (5 bases). Germline V gives CDR1 MNHEY, CDR2 SMNVEV (reference sequence). This CDR3 has 17 amino acids. V shed 1 base and J shed 0 bases, with 13 bases lying between them. This CDR3 is CASSLWVAPSSYNEQFF. CDR3 bases: TGTGCCAGCAGTTTATGGGTAGCGCCAAGCTCCTACAATGAGCAGTTCTTC.

This chain uses TRBV27 with TRBJ1-1, with D unresolved. Trimming removed 5 bases at V and 7 bases at J, with 11 bases between. The CDR3 covers 12 residues. Germline V gene lookup returns CDR1 MNHEY and CDR2 SMNVEV (reference sequence). CDR3 region: CASSVARGEAFF. CDR3 nucleotides: TGTGCCAGCAGTGTTGCCCGGGGTGAAGCTTTCTTT.

This clone was seen more than once but under ten times. The chain uses TRBV10-3 and TRBJ1-5, with a possible D match to TRBD1 (6 bases). V gave up 4 bases and J gave up 5 bases, with 12 bases separating them. CDR1 is ENHRY, CDR2 SYGVKD, per germline. The CDR3 is 14 amino acids. This CDR3 is CAISVSAGDQPQHF. CDR3 DNA: TGTGCCATCAGTGTGTCGGCAGGGGATCAGCCCCAGCATTTT.